The clone carrying this T cell receptor (beta chain) was seen once. Its cognate antigen is unknown. The CDR3 spans 16 residues. Germline CDR1 is KGHSH and CDR2 is LQKENI. With 4 bases clipped from V and 5 bases from J, the junction kept 13 bases outside the gene matches. The sample originates from a study of OX40 agonist ivuxolimab in advanced cancers. Study overall: Males comprised roughly four fifths of the group, whose mean age was about 60 years (range 23 to 79). Study-level findings and limits: The authors also found low normalized T-cell clonal expansion in some nonresponders. At doses 0.1 to 3.0 mg/kg, CD4+ and CD8+ clones expanded.

Some clones are missing from TCRdb's copy, which holds only in-frame ones; the method was immunoSEQ multiplex PCR. The sample lists around 64,000 clones, roughly 80% occurring once. The material was CD4+ or CD8+ T cells sorted from blood, obtained in a trial of the OX40 agonist ivuxolimab. The chain links TRBV18 to TRBJ1-2; TRBD1 matches 7 bases. This receptor was identified in an adult with an advanced solid tumor such as melanoma, head and neck, liver or kidney cancer. This chain's CDR3 is CASSLGQADPAYGYTF. The CDR3 bases are TGTGCCAGCTCACTCGGACAGGCAGATCCCGCTTATGGCTACACCTTC.